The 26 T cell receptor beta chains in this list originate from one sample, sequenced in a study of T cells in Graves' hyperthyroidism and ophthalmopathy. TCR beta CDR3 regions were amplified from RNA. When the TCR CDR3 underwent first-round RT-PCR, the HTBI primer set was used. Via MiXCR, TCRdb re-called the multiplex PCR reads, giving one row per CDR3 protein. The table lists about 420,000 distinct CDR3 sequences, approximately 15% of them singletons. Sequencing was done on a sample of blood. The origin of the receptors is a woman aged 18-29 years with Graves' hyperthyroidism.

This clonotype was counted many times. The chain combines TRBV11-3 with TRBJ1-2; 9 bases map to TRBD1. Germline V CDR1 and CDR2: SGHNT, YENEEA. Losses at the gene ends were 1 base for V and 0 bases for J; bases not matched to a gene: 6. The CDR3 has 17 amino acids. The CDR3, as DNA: TGTGCCAGCAGCTTAGGTGGGACAGGGAAGGCTAACTATGGCTACACCTTC. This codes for CASSLGGTGKANYGYTF.

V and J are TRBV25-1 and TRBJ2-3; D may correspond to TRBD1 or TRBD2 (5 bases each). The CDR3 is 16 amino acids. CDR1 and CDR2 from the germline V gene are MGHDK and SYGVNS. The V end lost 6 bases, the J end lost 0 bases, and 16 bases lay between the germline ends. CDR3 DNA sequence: TGTGCCAGCAGCGGGGACCCGAAACATAGCACAGATACGCAGTATTTT. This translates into CASSGDPKHSTDTQYF. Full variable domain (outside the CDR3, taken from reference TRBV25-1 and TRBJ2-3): EADIYQTPRYLVIGTGKKITLECSQTMGHDKMYWYQQDPGMELHLIHYSYGVNSTEKGDLSSESTVSRIRTEHFPLTLESARPSHTSQYLCASSGDPKHSTDTQYFGPGTRLTVL.

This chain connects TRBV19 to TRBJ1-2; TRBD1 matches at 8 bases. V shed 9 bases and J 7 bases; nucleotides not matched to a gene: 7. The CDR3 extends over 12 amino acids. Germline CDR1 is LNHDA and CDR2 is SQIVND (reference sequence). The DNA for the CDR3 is TGTGCCAGCCGGACAGGGTCAGGTGGCTACACCTTC. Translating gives CASRTGSGGYTF. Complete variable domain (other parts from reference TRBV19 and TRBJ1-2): DGGITQSPKYLFRKEGQNVTLSCEQNLNHDAMYWYRQDPGQGLRLIYYSQIVNDFQKGDIAEGYSVSREKKESFPLTVTSAQKNPTAFYLCASRTGSGGYTFGSGTRLTVV.

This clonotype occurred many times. The CDR3 reads CASSSRGRTDTQYF. In nucleotides, the CDR3 is TGTGCCAGCAGTTCCAGGGGTCGCACAGATACGCAGTATTTT. The chain recombines TRBV27 with TRBJ2-3; tentatively, D is TRBD1 (6 bases). The CDR3 sequence is 14 residues long. Germline lookup yields CDR1 MNHEY and CDR2 SMNVEV (reference sequence). Trimming pared 4 bases from V and 1 base from J, leaving 9 bases between.

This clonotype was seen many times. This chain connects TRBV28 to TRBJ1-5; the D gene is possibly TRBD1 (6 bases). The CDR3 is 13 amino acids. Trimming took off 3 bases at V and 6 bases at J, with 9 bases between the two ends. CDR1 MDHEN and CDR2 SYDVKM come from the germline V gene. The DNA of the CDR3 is TGTGCCAGCAGTTTGGGCAGGGGTCAGCCCCAGCATTTT. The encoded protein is CASSLGRGQPQHF.

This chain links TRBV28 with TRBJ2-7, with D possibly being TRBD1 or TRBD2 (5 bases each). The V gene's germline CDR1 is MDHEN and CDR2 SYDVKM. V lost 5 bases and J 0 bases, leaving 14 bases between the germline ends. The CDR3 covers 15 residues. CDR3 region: CASSPGTESSYEQYF. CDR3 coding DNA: TGTGCCAGCAGTCCTGGGACCGAGAGCTCCTACGAGCAGTACTTC.

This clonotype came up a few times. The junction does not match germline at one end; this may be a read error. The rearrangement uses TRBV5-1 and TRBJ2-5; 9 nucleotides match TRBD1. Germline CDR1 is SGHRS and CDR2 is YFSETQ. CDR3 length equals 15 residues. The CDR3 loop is CANSSRTGARETQYF. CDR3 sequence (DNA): TGCGCCAACAGCTCCCGGACAGGGGCCAGGGAGACCCAGTACTTC.

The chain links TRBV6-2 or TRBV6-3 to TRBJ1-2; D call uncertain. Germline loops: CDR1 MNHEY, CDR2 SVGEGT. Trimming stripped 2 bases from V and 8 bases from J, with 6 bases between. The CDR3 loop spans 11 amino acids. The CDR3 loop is CASSYPGGYTF. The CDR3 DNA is TGTGCCAGCAGTTACCCGGGCGGCTACACCTTC.

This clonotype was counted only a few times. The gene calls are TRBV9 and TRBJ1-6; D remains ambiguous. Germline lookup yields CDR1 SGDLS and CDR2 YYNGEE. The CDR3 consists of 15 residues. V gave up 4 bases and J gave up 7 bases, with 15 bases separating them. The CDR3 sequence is CASSLDGYPNSPLHF. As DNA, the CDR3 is TGTGCCAGCAGCCTCGACGGGTATCCCAATTCACCCCTCCACTTT.

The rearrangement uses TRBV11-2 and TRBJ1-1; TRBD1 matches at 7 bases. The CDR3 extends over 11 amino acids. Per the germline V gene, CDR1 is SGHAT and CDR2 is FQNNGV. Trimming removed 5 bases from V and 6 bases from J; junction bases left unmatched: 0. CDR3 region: CASSTGAEAFF. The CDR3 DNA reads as TGTGCCAGCAGCACAGGGGCTGAAGCTTTCTTT.

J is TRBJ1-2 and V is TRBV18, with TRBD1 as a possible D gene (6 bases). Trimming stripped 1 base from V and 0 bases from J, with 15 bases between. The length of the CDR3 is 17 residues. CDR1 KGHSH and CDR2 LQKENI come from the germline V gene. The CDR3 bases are TGTGCCAGCTCACCACAGATGACAGGCAGAGCTAACTATGGCTACACCTTC. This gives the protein CASSPQMTGRANYGYTF.

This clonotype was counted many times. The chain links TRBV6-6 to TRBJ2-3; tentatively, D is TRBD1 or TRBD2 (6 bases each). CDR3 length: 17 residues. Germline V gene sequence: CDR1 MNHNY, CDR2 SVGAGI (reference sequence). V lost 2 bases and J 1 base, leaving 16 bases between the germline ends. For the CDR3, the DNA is TGTGCCAGCAGTTACGGGCCAGTGGGGGGCGGCACAGATACGCAGTATTTT. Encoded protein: CASSYGPVGGGTDTQYF.

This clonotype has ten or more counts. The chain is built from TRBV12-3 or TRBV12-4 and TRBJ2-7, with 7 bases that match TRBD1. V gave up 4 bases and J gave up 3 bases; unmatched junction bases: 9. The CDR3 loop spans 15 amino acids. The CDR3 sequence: CASSSRTGSGYEQYF. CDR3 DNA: TGTGCCAGCAGTTCCCGGACAGGATCGGGCTACGAGCAGTACTTC.

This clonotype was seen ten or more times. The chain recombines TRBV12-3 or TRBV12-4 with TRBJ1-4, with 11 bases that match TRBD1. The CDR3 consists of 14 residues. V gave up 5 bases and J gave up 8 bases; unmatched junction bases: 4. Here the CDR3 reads CASSPDRGREKLFF. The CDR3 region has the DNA TGTGCCAGCAGTCCGGACAGGGGGCGCGAAAAACTGTTTTTT.

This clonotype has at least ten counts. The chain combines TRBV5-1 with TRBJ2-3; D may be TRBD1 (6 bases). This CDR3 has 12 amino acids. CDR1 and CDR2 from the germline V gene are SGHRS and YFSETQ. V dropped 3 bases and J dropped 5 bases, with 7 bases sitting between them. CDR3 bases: TGCGCCAGCAGCTCGGACAGAGATACGCAGTATTTT. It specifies CASSSDRDTQYF. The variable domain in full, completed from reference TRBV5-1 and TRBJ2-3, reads KAGVTQTPRYLIKTRGQQVTLSCSPISGHRSVSWYQQTPGQGLQFLFEYFSETQRNKGNFPGRFSGRQFSNSRSEMNVSTLELGDSALYLCASSSDRDTQYFGPGTRLTVL.

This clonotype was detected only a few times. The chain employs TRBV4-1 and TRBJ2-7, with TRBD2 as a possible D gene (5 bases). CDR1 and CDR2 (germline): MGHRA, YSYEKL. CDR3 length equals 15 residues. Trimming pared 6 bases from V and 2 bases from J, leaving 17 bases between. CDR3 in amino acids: CASRKMSGSAYEQYF. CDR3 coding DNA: TGCGCCAGCAGAAAAATGTCGGGGAGTGCCTACGAGCAGTACTTC.

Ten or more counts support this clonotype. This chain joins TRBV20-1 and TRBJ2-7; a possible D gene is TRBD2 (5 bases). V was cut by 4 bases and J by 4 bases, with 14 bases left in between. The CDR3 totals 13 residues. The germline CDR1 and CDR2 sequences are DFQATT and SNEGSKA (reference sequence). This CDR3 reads CSATAAGMYEQYF. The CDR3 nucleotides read TGCAGTGCTACTGCCGCCGGGATGTACGAGCAGTACTTC.

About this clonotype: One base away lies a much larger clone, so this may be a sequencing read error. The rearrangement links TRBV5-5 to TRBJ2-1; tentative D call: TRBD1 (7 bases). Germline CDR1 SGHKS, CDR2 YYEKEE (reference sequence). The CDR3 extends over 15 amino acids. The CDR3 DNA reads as TGTGCCAGCAGCTTGGGCCAGGGGGGTTACAATGAGCAGCTCTTC. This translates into CASSLGQGGYNEQLF.

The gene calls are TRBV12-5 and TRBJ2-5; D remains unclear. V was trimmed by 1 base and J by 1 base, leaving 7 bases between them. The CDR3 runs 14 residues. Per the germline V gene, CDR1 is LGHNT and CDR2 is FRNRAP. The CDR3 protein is CASGLGRSQETQYF. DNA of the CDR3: TGTGCTAGTGGTTTGGGACGATCCCAAGAGACCCAGTACTTC.

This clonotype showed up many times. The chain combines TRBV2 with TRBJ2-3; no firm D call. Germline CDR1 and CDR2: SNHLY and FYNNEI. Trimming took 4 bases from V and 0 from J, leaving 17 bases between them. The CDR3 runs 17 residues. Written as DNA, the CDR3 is TGTGCCAGCAGTGTTACGACTGTGACCTTTAGCACAGATACGCAGTATTTT. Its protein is CASSVTTVTFSTDTQYF.

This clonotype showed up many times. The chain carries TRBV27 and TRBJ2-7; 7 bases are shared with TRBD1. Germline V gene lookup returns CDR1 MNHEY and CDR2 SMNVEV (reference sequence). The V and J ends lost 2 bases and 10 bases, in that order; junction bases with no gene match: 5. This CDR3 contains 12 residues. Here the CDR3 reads CASSLTTGQQYF. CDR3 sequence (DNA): TGTGCCAGCAGTTTAACGACAGGGCAACAGTACTTC.

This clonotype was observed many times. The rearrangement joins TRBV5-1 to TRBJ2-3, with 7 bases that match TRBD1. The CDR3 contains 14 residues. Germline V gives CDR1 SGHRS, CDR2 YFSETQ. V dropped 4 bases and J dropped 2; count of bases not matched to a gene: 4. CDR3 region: CASSQGVPTDTQYF. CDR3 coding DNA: TGCGCCAGCAGCCAGGGGGTCCCCACAGATACGCAGTATTTT.

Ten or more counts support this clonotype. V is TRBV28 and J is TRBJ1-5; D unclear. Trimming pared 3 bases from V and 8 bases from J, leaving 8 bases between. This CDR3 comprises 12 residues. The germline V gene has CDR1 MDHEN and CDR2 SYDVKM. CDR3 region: CASSLGREPQHF. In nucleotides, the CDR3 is TGTGCCAGCAGTTTGGGAAGGGAGCCCCAGCATTTT.

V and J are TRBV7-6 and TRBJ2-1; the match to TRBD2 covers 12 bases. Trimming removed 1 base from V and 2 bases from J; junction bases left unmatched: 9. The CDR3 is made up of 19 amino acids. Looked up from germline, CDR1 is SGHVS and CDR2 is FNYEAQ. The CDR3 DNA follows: TGTGCCAGCAGCTTAGGGGCTAGCGGGAGGGTGAGCCCCTACAATGAGCAGTTCTTC. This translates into CASSLGASGRVSPYNEQFF.

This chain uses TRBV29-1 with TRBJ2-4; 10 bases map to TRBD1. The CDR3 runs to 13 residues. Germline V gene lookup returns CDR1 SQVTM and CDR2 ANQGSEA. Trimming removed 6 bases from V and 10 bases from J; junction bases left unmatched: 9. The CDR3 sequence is CSVGGTGEVIQYF. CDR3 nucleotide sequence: TGCAGCGTGGGGGGGACAGGGGAAGTGATTCAGTACTTC.

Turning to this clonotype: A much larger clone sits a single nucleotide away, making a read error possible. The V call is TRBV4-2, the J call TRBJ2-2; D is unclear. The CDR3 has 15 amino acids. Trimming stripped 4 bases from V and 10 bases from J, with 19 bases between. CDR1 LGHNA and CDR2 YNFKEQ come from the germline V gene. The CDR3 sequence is CASSRYTSTPEELFF. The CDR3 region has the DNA TGTGCCAGCAGCCGTTATACATCTACACCTGAGGAGCTGTTTTTT.